This T cell receptor beta chain was obtained from a study of breast tumors, draining lymph nodes, adjacent tissues. CDR3 length: 16 residues. V dropped 7 bases and J dropped 4; count of bases not matched to a gene: 14. Germline CDR1 and CDR2: SGDLS and YYNGEE. This clonotype was counted ten times or more. Samples came from axillary lymph nodes draining the breast cancer. TCRdb re-called the multiplex PCR reads with MiXCR, one entry per CDR3 protein. The sample yields about 200,000 distinct CDR3 sequences, approximately 30% seen once. The receptor comes from a female donor with breast cancer. Some clones in this sample may be carry-over from other donors' samples. This rearrangement joins TRBV9 to TRBJ2-7; 10 nucleotides line up with TRBD2. The sample comprised axillary lymph node tissue. Here the CDR3 DNA reads TGTGCCAGCGGACGACGGGCTAGCGGGAGAATGTACGAGCAGTACTTC. Translation: CASGRRASGRMYEQYF.